The T cell receptor (beta chain) under discussion was sequenced for a study of patients and donors after allogeneic stem cell transplantation. TCRdb ran MiXCR on the RT-PCR reads and lists one entry per CDR3 protein. Seen here are hundreds of thousands of distinct CDR3 sequences, 38% observed once, and the top ten hold 11%. V was shortened by 9 bases and J by 12 bases, with 9 bases between the two germline ends. The CDR3 spans 8 residues. V gene TRBV23-1 combines with J gene TRBJ2-7; D is unresolved. TRBV23-1 is flagged as an ORF with uncertain function. The clonotype was recovered from a human donor who was either an allogeneic HSCT recipient or a stem cell or donor lymphocyte infusion donor (not recorded which). It is not recorded whose cells these are; they may come from a transplant donor. The sample consisted of blood, either unsorted or a sorted T cell fraction (not recorded which). The CDR3 DNA follows: TGCGCCAGGGAATTAATGTACTTC. This translates into CARELMYF.